This is a list of T cell receptor beta chains from one sample in a study of blood T cell repertoires in COVID-19. The repertoire was sequenced with immunoSEQ multiplex PCR; TCRdb's copy has only in-frame clones and lacks some. The data show about 140,000 clones, about 82% seen once. The source material was peripheral blood. The receptors stem from a woman older than 75 with active or convalescent COVID-19. The CDR3 runs from the conserved cysteine through the conserved F or W. A D gene is named only where the DNA matches it firmly. The size field is filled for only some rows; it gives once, few, many or a size class.

few,TRBV11-2,TRBJ2-3,-,TGTGCCAGCAGCTTGGGAGGGGGAGCAGATACGCAGTATTTT,CASSLGGGADTQYF
-,TRBV28,TRBJ1-5,-,TGTGCCAGCAGTAGACAGAAATATAGCAATCAGCCCCAGCATTTT,CASSRQKYSNQPQHF
-,TRBV7-9,TRBJ2-2,-,TGTGCCAGCAGCCCCGGCCGGGGGGCGACGAACACCGGGGAGCTGTTTTTT,CASSPGRGATNTGELFF
-,TRBV2,TRBJ1-5,TRBD1,TGTGCCAGCAGTGTGGGGACAGGGGAAGTCGGCAATCAGCCCCAGCATTTT,CASSVGTGEVGNQPQHF
few,TRBV6-5,TRBJ1-2,TRBD1,TGTGCCAGCAGTCTAAGGGGACAGAGCTATGGCTACACCTTC,CASSLRGQSYGYTF
-,TRBV14,TRBJ2-6,-,TGTGCCAGCAGCCAAATTGGCTTAGGGAGCTCTGGGGCCAACGTCCTGACTTTC,CASSQIGLGSSGANVLTF
-,TRBV30,TRBJ1-3,-,TGTGCCTGGAGGGTCAGGGGAAGGTCGGGAAACACCATATATTTT,CAWRVRGRSGNTIYF
-,TRBV9,TRBJ1-3,-,TGTGCCAGCAGCACCCGGGACACAAGAGGAAACACCATATATTTT,CASSTRDTRGNTIYF
-,TRBV12-3/TRBV12-4,TRBJ1-2,TRBD1,TGTGCCAGCAGTAGGGACAGAGTCTATGGCTACACCTTC,CASSRDRVYGYTF
-,TRBV5-5,TRBJ2-7,TRBD1,TGTGCCAGCAGCCTCACCGGGACAGGGGTCTCCTACGAGCAGTACTTC,CASSLTGTGVSYEQYF
-,TRBV15,TRBJ1-2,-,TGTGCCACCAGCAGTACACCTAACTATGGCTACACCTTC,CATSSTPNYGYTF
-,TRBV30,TRBJ1-5,TRBD1,TGTGCCTGGAGTGAACAGGGGAATCAGCCCCAGCATTTT,CAWSEQGNQPQHF
once,TRBV7-2,TRBJ2-3,TRBD2,TGTGCCAGCAGCTTAGCTACTAGCGGGGGCACAGATACGCAGTATTTT,CASSLATSGGTDTQYF
-,TRBV29-1,TRBJ1-1,TRBD1,TGCAGCGCGAAGAGGGACAGGAGTAACGCTGAAGCTTTCTTT,CSAKRDRSNAEAFF
-,TRBV3-1/TRBV3-2,TRBJ1-1,-,TGTGCCAGCAGCCCTCCTGGGCAGGGGCTTGGCACTGAAGCTTTCTTT,CASSPPGQGLGTEAFF
-,TRBV3-1/TRBV3-2,TRBJ2-3,-,TGTGCCAGCAGCCAAGTACGAGGGGATACGCAGTATTTT,CASSQVRGDTQYF
-,TRBV7-2,TRBJ2-5,-,TGTGCCAGCAGCCCCTCGCAAGAGACCCAGTACTTC,CASSPSQETQYF